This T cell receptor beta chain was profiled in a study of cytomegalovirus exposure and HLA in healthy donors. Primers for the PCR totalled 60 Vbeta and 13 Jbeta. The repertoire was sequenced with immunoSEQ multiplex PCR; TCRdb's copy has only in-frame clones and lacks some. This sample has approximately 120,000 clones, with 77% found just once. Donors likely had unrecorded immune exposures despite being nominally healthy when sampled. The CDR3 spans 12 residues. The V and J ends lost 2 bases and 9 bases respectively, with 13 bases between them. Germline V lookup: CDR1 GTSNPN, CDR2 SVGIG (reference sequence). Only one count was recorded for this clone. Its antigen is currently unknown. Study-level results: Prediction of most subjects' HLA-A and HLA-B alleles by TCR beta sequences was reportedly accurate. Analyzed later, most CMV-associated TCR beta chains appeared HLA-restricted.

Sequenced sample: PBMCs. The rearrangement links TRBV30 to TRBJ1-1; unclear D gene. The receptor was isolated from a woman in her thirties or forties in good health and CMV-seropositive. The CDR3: CAWSSPRFQAFF. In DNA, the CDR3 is TGTGCCTGGAGTTCACCCCGGTTCCAAGCTTTCTTT.